This T cell receptor (beta chain) was retrieved from a study of T cells after posttransplantation cyclophosphamide. Findings and limits, study-wide: TRB clonality was highly associated with recipient CMV seropositivity and reactivation. Donor-recipient repertoire similarity was low at 1-2 months, rising over year one. Blood and skin or GI T cell repertoires showed limited TRB overlap.

A marrow graft followed busulfan-fludarabine conditioning, with cyclophosphamide on days +3 and +4. Using immunoSEQ multiplex PCR, the repertoire was profiled, and TCRdb retains in-frame clones only, with some absent. The sample has roughly 9,900 clones; roughly 86% are singletons. The CDR3 spans 13 residues. V dropped 6 bases and J dropped 4 bases, with 12 bases sitting between them. The V gene's germline CDR1 is MNHEY and CDR2 SMNVEV (reference sequence). As concerns this clone: Antigen specificity is unknown.

The TCR was taken from a male patient aged 25 to 39 who received an allogeneic stem cell transplant from a related donor, was CMV-positive, and had acute GVHD only. Some T cells may have come from the graft donor. The specimen was CD4+ T cells sorted from PBMCs, collected after allogeneic stem cell transplant with posttransplant cyclophosphamide. V gene TRBV27 combines with J gene TRBJ2-5; maybe TRBD1 (5 bases). For the CDR3, the DNA is TGTGCCAGCAGATTTACAGGATCAGAGACCCAGTACTTC. Protein sequence: CASRFTGSETQYF.